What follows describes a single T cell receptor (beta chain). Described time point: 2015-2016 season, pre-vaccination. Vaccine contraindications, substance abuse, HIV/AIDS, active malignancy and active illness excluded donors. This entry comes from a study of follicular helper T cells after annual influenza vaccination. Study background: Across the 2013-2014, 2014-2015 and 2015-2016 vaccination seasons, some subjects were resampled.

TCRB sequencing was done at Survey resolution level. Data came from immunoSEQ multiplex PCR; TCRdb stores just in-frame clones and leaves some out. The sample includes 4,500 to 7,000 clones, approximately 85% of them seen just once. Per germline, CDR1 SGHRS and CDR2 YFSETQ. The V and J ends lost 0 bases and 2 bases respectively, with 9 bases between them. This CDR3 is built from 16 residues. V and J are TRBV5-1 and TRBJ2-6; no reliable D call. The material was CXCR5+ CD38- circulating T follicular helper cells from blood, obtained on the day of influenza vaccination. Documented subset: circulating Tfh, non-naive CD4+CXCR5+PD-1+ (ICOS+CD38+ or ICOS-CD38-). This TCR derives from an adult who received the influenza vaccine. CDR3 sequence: CASSLGASAGANVLTF. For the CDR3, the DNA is TGCGCCAGCAGCTTGGGAGCCTCTGCTGGGGCCAACGTCCTGACTTTC.